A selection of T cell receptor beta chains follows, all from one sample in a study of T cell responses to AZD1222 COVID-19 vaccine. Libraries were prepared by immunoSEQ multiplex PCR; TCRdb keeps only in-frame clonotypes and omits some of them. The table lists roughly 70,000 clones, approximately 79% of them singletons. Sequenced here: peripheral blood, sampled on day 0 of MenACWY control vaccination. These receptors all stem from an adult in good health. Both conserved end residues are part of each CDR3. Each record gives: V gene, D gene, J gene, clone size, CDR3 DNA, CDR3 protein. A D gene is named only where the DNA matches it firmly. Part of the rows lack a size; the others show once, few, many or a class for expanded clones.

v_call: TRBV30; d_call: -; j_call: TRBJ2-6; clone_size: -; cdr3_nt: TGTGCCTGGAGTCCCCTGGACAGGGCCAACGTCCTGACTTTC; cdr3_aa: CAWSPLDRANVLTF
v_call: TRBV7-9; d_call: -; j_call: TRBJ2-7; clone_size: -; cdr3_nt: TGTGCCAGCAGCTTTGGGGGTGCAATGGACGAGCAGTACTTC; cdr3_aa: CASSFGGAMDEQYF
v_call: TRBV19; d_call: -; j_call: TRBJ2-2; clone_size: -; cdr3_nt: TGTGCCAGTAGTGACGTAGGGGCCGGGGAGCTGTTTTTT; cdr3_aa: CASSDVGAGELFF
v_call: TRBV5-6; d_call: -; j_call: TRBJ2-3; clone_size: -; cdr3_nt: TGTGCCAGCTACCGGGACGACATTGGAGCAGATACGCAGTATTTT; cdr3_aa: CASYRDDIGADTQYF
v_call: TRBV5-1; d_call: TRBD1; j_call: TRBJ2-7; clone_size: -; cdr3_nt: TGCGCCAGCAGCCCCGAGGGACAGGCGGGCGAGCAGTACTTC; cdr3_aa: CASSPEGQAGEQYF
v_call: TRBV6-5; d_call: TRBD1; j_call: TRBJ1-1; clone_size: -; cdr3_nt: TGTGCCAGCAGCCGGGACAGGGAGAACACTGAAGCTTTCTTT; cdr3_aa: CASSRDRENTEAFF
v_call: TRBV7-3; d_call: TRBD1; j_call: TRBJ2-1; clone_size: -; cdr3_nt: TGTGCCAGCAGCTTCGGGACAGGGAACAATGAGCAGTTCTTC; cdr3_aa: CASSFGTGNNEQFF
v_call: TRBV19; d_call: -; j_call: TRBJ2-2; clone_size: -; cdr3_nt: TGTGCCAGTAGTTCCCAGTCCCTTCTCGGGGAGCTGTTTTTT; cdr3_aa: CASSSQSLLGELFF
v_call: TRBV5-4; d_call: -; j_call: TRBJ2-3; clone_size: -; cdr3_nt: TGTGCCAGCCGGATCGGGGGCACAGATACGCAGTATTTT; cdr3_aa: CASRIGGTDTQYF
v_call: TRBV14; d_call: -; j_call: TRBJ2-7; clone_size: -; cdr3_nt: TGTGCCAGCAGCCAAGTGGCGACCTATCACGAGCAGTACTTC; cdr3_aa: CASSQVATYHEQYF
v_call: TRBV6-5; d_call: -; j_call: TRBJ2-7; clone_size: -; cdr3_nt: TGTGCCAGCAGTCCTTTGGGTGGAGGGGAGCAGTACTTC; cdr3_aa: CASSPLGGGEQYF
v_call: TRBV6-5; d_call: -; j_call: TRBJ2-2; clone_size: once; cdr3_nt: TGTGCCAGCACCATTAGGTCGGGGATCACCGGGGAGCTGTTTTTT; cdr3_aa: CASTIRSGITGELFF
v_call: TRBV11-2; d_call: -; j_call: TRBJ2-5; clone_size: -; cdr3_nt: TGTGCCAGCAGCTTGCCGTTTAGGAGGGAGAAGACCCAGTACTTC; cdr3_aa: CASSLPFRREKTQYF
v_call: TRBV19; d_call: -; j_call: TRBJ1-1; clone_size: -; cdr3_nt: TGTGCCAGTACCCCGGGCCGTATGAACACTGAAGCTTTCTTT; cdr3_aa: CASTPGRMNTEAFF
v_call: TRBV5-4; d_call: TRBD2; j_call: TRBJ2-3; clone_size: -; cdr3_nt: TGTGCCAGCAGCTCGGGGGGGCGGTTCGCAGGGTCAGATACGCAGTATTTT; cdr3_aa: CASSSGGRFAGSDTQYF
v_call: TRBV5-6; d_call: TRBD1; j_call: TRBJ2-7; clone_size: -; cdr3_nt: TGTGCCAGCAGCTTGGCGGGACAGGGTAACAACGAGCAGTACTTC; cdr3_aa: CASSLAGQGNNEQYF
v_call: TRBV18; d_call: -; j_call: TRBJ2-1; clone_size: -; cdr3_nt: TGTGCCAGCTCACCACCGGCTAGCGTGAATGAGCAGTTCTTC; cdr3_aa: CASSPPASVNEQFF
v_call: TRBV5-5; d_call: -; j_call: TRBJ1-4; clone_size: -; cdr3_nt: TGTGCCAGCAGCTTGGCGGCAGGGTGGGGTGAAAAACTGTTTTTT; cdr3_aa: CASSLAAGWGEKLFF
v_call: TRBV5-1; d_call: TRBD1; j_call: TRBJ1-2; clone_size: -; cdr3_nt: TGCGCCAGCAGCTGGGGGGACAGGGAGGAGGGCTACACCTTC; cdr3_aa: CASSWGDREEGYTF
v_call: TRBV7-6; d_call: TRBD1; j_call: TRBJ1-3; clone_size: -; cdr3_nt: TGTGCCAGCAGCCGGGGGACAGGGTCTGGAAACACCATATATTTT; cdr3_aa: CASSRGTGSGNTIYF
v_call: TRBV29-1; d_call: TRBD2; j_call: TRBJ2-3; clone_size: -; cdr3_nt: TGCAGCGTTGAACTAGCGGGGGGTTCAGATACGCAGTATTTT; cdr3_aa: CSVELAGGSDTQYF
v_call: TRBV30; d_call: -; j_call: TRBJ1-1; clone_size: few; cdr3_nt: TGTGCCTGGAACCGACAGCGTAACACTGAAGCTTTCTTT; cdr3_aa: CAWNRQRNTEAFF
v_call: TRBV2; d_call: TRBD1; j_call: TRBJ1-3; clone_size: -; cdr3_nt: TGTGCCAGCACCAGGGGGATAGGAAACACCATATATTTT; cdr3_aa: CASTRGIGNTIYF
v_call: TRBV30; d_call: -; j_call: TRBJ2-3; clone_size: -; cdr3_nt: TGTGCCTGGAGTGTGGGTACCATCACAGATACGCAGTATTTT; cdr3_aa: CAWSVGTITDTQYF
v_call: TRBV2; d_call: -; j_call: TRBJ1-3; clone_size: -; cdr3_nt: TGTGCCAGCAGTGAAGGGGCAGTGGCTGGAAACACCATATATTTT; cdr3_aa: CASSEGAVAGNTIYF
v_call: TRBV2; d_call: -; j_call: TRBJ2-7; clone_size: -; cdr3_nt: TGTGCCAGCAGTGCGGACAGAACCTACGAGCAGTACTTC; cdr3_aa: CASSADRTYEQYF
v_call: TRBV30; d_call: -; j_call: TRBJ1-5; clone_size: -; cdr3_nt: TGTGCCTGGAGTGTCGGGCAGGGAGGTCAGCCCCAGCATTTT; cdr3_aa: CAWSVGQGGQPQHF
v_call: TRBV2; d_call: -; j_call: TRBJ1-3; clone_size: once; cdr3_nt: TGTGCCAGCATTGACGGAGGCAGCTACTCTGGAAACACCATATATTTT; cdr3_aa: CASIDGGSYSGNTIYF
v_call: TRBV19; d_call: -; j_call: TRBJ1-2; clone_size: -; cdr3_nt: TGTGCCAGTACCCCGGGGCAGGCCCCCTATGGCTACACCTTC; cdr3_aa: CASTPGQAPYGYTF
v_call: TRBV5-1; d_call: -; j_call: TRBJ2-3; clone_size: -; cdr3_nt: TGCGCCACAGCACTCGGACAGCAGAGCACAGATACGCAGTATTTT; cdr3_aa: CATALGQQSTDTQYF
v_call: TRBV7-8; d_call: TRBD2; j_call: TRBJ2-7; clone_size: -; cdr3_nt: TGTGCCAGCAGCTTAGAAGGGAGGCGGGAGAATGGGGAGCAGTACTTC; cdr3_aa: CASSLEGRRENGEQYF
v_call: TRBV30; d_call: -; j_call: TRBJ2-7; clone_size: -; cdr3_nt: TGTGCCACGAACGCCGGATACGAGCAGTACTTC; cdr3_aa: CATNAGYEQYF
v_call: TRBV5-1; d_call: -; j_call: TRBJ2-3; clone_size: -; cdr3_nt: TGCGCCAGCAGCTTGGGGGGGCGCACAGATACGCAGTATTTT; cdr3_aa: CASSLGGRTDTQYF
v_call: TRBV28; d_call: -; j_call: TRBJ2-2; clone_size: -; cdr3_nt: TGTGCCACCGAACGCGGGGAGCTGTTTTTT; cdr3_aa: CATERGELFF
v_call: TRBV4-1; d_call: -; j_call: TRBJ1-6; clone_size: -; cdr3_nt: TGCGCCAGCAGCCACATCACAGGGAGGAGCTCCTATAATTCACCCCTCCACTTT; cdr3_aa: CASSHITGRSSYNSPLHF
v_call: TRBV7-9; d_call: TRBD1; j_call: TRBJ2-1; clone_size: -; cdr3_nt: TGTGCCAGCAGCTTTCCCCCGGGACAGGGGATCATCAACCAGTTCTTC; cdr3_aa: CASSFPPGQGIINQFF
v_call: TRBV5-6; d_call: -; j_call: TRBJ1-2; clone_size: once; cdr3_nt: TGTGCCAGCAGCTTGGCCACCGGGTGGGCCTATGGCTACACCTTC; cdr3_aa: CASSLATGWAYGYTF
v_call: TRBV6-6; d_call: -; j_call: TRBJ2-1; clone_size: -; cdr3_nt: TGTGCCAGCAAGGTAGAACCCTTCTCCTACAATGAGCAGTTCTTC; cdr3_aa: CASKVEPFSYNEQFF
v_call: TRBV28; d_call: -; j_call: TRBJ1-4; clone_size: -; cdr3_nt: TGTGCCAGCCGAGCTCGGGCAGTCGCAACTAATGAAAAACTGTTTTTT; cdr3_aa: CASRARAVATNEKLFF
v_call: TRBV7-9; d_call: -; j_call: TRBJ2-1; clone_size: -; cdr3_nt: TGTGCCAGCAGCTTAGTCCCAAGGGCATGGGGGTCCAGTTGGTTCTTC; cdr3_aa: CASSLVPRAWGSSWFF
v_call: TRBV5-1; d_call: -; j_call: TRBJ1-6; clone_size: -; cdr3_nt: TGCGCCAGCAGCTTACCGGACGGGTATAATTCACCCCTCCACTTT; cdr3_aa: CASSLPDGYNSPLHF
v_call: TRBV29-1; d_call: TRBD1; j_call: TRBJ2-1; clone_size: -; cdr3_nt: TGCAGCGTCCTCGGACAGGGAACCTACAATGAGCAGTTCTTC; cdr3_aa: CSVLGQGTYNEQFF
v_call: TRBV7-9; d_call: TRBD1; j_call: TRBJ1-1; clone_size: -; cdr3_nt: TGTGCCAGCAGCCGTGACAGGGTAAGCGCTTTCTTT; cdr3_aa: CASSRDRVSAFF
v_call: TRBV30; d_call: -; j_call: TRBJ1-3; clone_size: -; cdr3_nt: TGTGCCTGGAGTGTAAGCGGAACCTCTGGAAACACCATATATTTT; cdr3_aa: CAWSVSGTSGNTIYF
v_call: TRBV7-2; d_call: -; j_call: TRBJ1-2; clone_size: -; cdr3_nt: TGTGCCAGCAGCTTGCCAGGGGCGAGTTTCTATGGCTACACCTTC; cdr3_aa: CASSLPGASFYGYTF
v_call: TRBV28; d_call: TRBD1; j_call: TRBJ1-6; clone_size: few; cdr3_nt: TGTGCCAGCAGTTCCGAGACCGGGACAGCCAGCTCCTATAATTCACCCCTCCACTTT; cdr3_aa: CASSSETGTASSYNSPLHF
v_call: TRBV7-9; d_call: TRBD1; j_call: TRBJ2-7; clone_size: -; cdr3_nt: TGTGCCAGCAGCTACGGACAGGGGGTTTGGTACGAGCAGTACTTC; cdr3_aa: CASSYGQGVWYEQYF
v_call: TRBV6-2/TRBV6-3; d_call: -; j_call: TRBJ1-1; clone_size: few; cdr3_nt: TGTGCCAGCAGTTCCCCGACAGGTTTGGGGATGAACACTGAAGCTTTCTTT; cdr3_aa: CASSSPTGLGMNTEAFF
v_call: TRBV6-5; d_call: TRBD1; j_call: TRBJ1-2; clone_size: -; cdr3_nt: TGTGCCAGCAGCCAGACGGGACAGAAATATGGCTACACCTTC; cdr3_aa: CASSQTGQKYGYTF
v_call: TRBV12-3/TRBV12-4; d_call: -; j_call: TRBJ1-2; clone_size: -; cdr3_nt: TGTGCCAGCAGCGCAGGGACCGAGGATGGCTACACCTTC; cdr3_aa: CASSAGTEDGYTF
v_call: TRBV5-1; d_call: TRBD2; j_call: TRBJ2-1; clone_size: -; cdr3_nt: TGCGCCAGCAGCTCTAGGGGACTAGCGGGAGAGCAGTTCTTC; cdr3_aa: CASSSRGLAGEQFF
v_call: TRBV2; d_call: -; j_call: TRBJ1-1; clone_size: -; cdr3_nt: TGTGCCAGCAGTGGGACCACAAACACTGAAGCTTTCTTT; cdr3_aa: CASSGTTNTEAFF